Listed below are T cell receptor beta chains from one sample, sequenced in a study of T-cell memory formation after mild COVID-19. In TCRdb, the 5' RACE reads were re-called with MiXCR into one record per CDR3 protein. This table holds 25,000 or so distinct CDR3 sequences, 6.5% to 9% found once. The sequenced sample consisted of PBMCs or a T cell subset sorted from them (not recorded which). The receptors were gathered from an adult woman who had mild COVID-19 (a few samples of this study predate the infection). Cell type and time point are not known. CDR3s include the opening cysteine and the closing phenylalanine or tryptophan. The order of the fields is D gene, J gene, clone size, V gene, CDR3 protein, CDR3 DNA. D genes are given only for firm matches. For some rows the clone size is stated as once, few or many, or as a class when expanded; others skip it.

NA	TRBJ1-2	medium-sized	TRBV24-1	CATSEPTGYYGYTF	TGTGCCACCAGTGAGCCGACAGGCTACTATGGCTACACCTTC
NA	TRBJ2-2	many	TRBV6-4	CASSDRDTGELFF	TGTGCCAGCAGTGACAGGGACACCGGGGAGCTGTTTTTT
NA	TRBJ1-5	many	TRBV20-1	CSAKGPLSQPQHF	TGCAGTGCTAAAGGGCCCTTGAGTCAGCCCCAGCATTTT
NA	TRBJ1-2	many	TRBV20-1	CSASPGNYGYTF	TGCAGTGCTTCTCCAGGAAACTATGGCTACACCTTC
NA	TRBJ2-3	many	TRBV9	CASSVGHRTSTDTQYF	TGTGCCAGCAGCGTAGGACACAGGACCAGCACAGATACGCAGTATTTT
NA	TRBJ2-7	many	TRBV20-1	CSARSQEGGYEQYF	TGCAGTGCTAGAAGTCAAGAGGGGGGCTACGAGCAGTACTTC
NA	TRBJ2-2	many	TRBV5-6	CASSSEAGRTGELFF	TGTGCCAGCAGCTCCGAGGCAGGGCGGACCGGGGAGCTGTTTTTT
TRBD1	TRBJ2-2	once	TRBV12-3/TRBV12-4	CASSLQGARAGELFF	TGTGCCAGCAGTTTACAGGGGGCGAGGGCCGGGGAGCTGTTTTTT
NA	TRBJ2-3	many	TRBV7-9	CASNGMAWDTQYF	TGTGCCAGCAACGGGATGGCGTGGGATACGCAGTATTTT
NA	TRBJ1-1	few	TRBV11-3	CASSLEPGTNTEAFF	TGTGCCAGCAGCTTAGAACCGGGGACTAACACTGAAGCTTTCTTT
NA	TRBJ1-1	medium-sized	TRBV19	CASSIGVGNTEAFF	TGTGCCAGTAGTATAGGTGTCGGGAACACTGAAGCTTTCTTT
TRBD2	TRBJ2-5	many	TRBV6-1	CASSEREEETQYF	TGTGCCAGCAGTGAGCGGGAGGAAGAGACCCAGTACTTC
TRBD2	TRBJ2-5	many	TRBV7-3	CASSLGGGIPETQYF	TGTGCCAGCAGCTTAGGCGGGGGGATCCCAGAGACCCAGTACTTC
NA	TRBJ1-2	many	TRBV18	CASHPGRDYGYTF	TGTGCCTCACACCCAGGGCGGGACTATGGCTACACCTTC
NA	TRBJ2-2	many	TRBV4-3	CASSGLWVGGELFF	TGCGCCAGCAGCGGCCTATGGGTGGGCGGGGAGCTGTTTTTT
NA	TRBJ2-1	many	TRBV5-1	CASSRGKNRGEQFF	TGCGCCAGCAGCAGAGGGAAAAATCGGGGTGAGCAGTTCTTC
NA	TRBJ2-7	many	TRBV20-1	CSARDNEQYF	TGCAGTGCTAGAGATAACGAGCAGTACTTC
NA	TRBJ1-5	many	TRBV12-3/TRBV12-4	CASNTFTPGQRGSNQPQHF	TGTGCCAGCAATACATTTACCCCCGGACAGCGTGGGAGCAATCAGCCCCAGCATTTT
NA	TRBJ2-5	many	TRBV2	CASRLMETQYF	TGTGCCAGCAGACTAATGGAGACCCAGTACTTC
NA	TRBJ2-2	many	TRBV4-3	CASSQDLSSARGGELFF	TGCGCCAGCAGCCAAGATCTATCCAGCGCCCGTGGCGGGGAGCTGTTTTTT
NA	TRBJ2-3	many	TRBV14	CASSQQERTDTQYF	TGTGCCAGCAGCCAGCAGGAACGCACAGATACGCAGTATTTT
NA	TRBJ1-1	NA	TRBV12-3/TRBV12-4	CASRRGSTEAFF	TGTGCCAGCAGAAGGGGGAGCACTGAAGCTTTCTTT
NA	TRBJ1-3	many	TRBV7-9	CASNQGGIRRGNTIYF	TGTGCCAGCAACCAAGGCGGAATCCGAAGAGGAAACACCATATATTTT
TRBD2	TRBJ2-1	many	TRBV6-5	CASSYLMTSAYNEQFF	TGTGCCAGCAGTTACCTAATGACTAGCGCCTACAATGAGCAGTTCTTC
TRBD1	TRBJ1-1	many	TRBV20-1	CSALYRDRGYDTEAFF	TGCAGTGCTTTATACCGGGACAGGGGCTATGACACTGAAGCTTTCTTT
NA	TRBJ2-7	many	TRBV6-2/TRBV6-3	CASRDTGAQQYF	TGTGCCAGCAGGGATACGGGCGCCCAGCAGTACTTC